This is a list of T cell receptor beta chains from one sample in a study of sequential checkpoint blockade in melanoma. Measured with immunoSEQ multiplex PCR; TCRdb has only the in-frame clones, and not every one. This table holds fewer than 20,000 clones, 56% found once. The sample in question was CD8+ T cells sorted from blood (inferred from file names), obtained from a patient given nivolumab and ipilimumab in sequence. The source is a human donor with melanoma. The CDR3 runs from the conserved cysteine through the conserved F or W. The listing skips clone size in some rows; elsewhere it reads once, few, many or a size class.

>-|TRBJ2-1|TRBV7-9
CASSLGSRSEQFF
>-|TRBJ1-1|TRBV27
CASSLAFSGNTEAFF
>-|TRBJ1-1|TRBV5-5
CASSPRDRVTEAFF
>-|TRBJ2-7|TRBV27
CASSPTGGSSYEQYF
>once|TRBJ1-2|TRBV4-1
CASSQVGDSYGYTF
>-|TRBJ2-7|TRBV7-9
CASSSEGTLSSYEQYF
>-|TRBJ1-6|TRBV28
CASRITGGNSPLHF
>-|TRBJ2-1|TRBV19
CASSISLTTYNEQFF
>-|TRBJ2-2|TRBV10-3
CAISELQYGKNTGELFF
>-|TRBJ1-6|TRBV7-6
CASSPGGSSYNSPLHF
>once|TRBJ1-1|TRBV19
CASKPISMSTEAFF
>-|TRBJ2-2|TRBV19
CASSIGLGGGELFF
>-|TRBJ1-6|TRBV9
CASRHRGAANSPLHF
>-|TRBJ2-1|TRBV19
CASSETGRYNEQFF
>once|TRBJ1-1|TRBV28
CASRSTGLSTEAFF
>-|TRBJ2-1|TRBV10-3
CAISEVLSSYNEQFF
>-|TRBJ1-2|TRBV5-5
CASSLIGTGGLNYGYTF
>-|TRBJ2-1|TRBV27
CASSLIRQGDRLNEQFF
>-|TRBJ2-7|TRBV7-9
CASSPGGAAYEQYF
>-|TRBJ2-7|TRBV6-6
CASSYSGGSSEQYF
>-|TRBJ2-1|TRBV5-3
CASSLMTNEQFF
>few|TRBJ2-7|TRBV5-6
CASSGTGGYEQYF
>-|TRBJ1-3|TRBV20-1
CSARTGRTIYF
>once|TRBJ2-2|TRBV4-1
CASSQLPGSALGELFF
>-|TRBJ2-7|TRBV28
CASRLPGGNNEQYF
>-|TRBJ2-5|TRBV10-3
CAIRREYQETQYF
>few|TRBJ2-7|TRBV6-4
CASSLGVSSTYEQYF
>few|TRBJ2-7|TRBV2
CASSKSQVVSYEQYF
>-|TRBJ1-1|TRBV29-1
CSVLDGLNTEAFF